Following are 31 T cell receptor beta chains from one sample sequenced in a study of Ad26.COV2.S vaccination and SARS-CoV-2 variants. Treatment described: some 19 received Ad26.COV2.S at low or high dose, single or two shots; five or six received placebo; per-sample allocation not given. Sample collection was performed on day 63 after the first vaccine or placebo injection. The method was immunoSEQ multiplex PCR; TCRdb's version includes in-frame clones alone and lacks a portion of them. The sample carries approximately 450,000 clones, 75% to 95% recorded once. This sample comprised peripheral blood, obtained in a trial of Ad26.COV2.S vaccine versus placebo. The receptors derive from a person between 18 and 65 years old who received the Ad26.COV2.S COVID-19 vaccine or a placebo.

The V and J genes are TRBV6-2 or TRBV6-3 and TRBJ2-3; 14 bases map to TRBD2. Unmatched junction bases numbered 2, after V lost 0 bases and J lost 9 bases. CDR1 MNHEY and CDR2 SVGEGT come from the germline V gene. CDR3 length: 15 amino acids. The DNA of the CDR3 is TGTGCCAGCAGTTACTCGGGACTAGCGGGAGCCACGCAGTATTTT. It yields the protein CASSYSGLAGATQYF.

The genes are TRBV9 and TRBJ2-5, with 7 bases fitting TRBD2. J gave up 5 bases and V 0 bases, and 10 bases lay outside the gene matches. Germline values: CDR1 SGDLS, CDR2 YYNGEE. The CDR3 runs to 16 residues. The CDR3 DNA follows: TGTGCCAGCAGCGTAGGACTAGCCGGAACCCACGAGACCCAGTACTTC. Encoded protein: CASSVGLAGTHETQYF.

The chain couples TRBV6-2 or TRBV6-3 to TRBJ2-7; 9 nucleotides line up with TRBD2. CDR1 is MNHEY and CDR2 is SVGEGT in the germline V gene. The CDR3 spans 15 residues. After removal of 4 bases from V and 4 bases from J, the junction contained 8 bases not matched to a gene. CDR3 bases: TGTGCCAGCAGTTTGGTAGCGGGAGTCAGGTACGAGCAGTACTTC. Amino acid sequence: CASSLVAGVRYEQYF.

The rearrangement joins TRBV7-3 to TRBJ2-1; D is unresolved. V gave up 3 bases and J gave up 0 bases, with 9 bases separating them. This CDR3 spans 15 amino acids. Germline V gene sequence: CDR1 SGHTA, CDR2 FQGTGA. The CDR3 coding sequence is TGTGCCAGCAGCTTGGATACCAACTCCTACAATGAGCAGTTCTTC. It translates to CASSLDTNSYNEQFF.

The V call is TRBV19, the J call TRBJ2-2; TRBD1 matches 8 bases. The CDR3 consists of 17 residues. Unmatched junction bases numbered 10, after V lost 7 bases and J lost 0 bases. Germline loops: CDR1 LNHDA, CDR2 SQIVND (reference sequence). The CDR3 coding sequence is TGTGCCAGTAACATCGGGGCAGGGGGCGCGAACACCGGGGAGCTGTTTTTT. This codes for CASNIGAGGANTGELFF.

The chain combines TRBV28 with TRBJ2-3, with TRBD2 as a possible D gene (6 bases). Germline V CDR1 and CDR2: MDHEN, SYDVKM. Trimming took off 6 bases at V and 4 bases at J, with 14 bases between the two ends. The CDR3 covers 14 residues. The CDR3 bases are TGTGCCAGCAGCGAACCGCGGGGTTCAGATACGCAGTATTTT. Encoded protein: CASSEPRGSDTQYF.

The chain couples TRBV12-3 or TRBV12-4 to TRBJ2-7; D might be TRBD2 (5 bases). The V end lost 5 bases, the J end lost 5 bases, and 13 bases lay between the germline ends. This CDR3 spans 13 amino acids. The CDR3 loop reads CASSPGMRDEQYF. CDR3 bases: TGTGCCAGCAGTCCGGGGATGCGGGACGAGCAGTACTTC.

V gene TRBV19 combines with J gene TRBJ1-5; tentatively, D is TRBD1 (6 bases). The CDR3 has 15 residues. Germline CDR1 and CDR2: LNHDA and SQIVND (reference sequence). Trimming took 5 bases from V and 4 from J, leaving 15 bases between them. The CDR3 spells CASSYRTALNQPQHF. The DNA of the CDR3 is TGTGCCAGTAGTTACCGGACAGCCTTAAATCAGCCCCAGCATTTT.

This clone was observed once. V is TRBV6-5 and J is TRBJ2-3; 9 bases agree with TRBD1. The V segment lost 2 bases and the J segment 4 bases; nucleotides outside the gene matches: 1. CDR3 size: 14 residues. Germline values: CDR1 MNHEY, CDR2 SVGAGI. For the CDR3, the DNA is TGTGCCAGCAGTTACCGACAGGGGGCAGATACGCAGTATTTT. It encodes CASSYRQGADTQYF.

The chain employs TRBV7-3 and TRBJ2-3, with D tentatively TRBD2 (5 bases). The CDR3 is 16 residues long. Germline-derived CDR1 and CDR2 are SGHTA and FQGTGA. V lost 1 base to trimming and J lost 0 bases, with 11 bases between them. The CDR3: CASSLSPAASTDTQYF. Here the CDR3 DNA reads TGTGCCAGCAGCTTAAGTCCAGCGGCTAGCACAGATACGCAGTATTTT.

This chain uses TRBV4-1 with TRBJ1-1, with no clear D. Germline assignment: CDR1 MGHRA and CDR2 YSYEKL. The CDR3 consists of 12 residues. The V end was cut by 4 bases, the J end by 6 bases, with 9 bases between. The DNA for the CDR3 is TGCGCCAGCAGCCCAAGTGACTCTGAAGCTTTCTTT. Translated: CASSPSDSEAFF.

Here the CDR3 DNA reads TGTGCCAGCAGTCAATGGACCGGGGAGCTGTTTTTT. Translated: CASSQWTGELFF. The V and J genes are TRBV13 and TRBJ2-2; D gene ambiguous. Per the germline V gene, CDR1 is PRHDT and CDR2 is FYEKMQ (reference sequence). V shed 6 bases and J shed 5 bases, with 7 bases lying between them. The CDR3 is 12 amino acids.

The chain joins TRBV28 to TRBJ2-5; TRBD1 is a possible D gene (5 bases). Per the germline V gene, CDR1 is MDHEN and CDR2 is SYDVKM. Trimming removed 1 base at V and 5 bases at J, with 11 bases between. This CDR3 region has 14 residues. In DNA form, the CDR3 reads TGTGCCAGCAGTTTATATCAGGGTTCGGAGACCCAGTACTTC. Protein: CASSLYQGSETQYF. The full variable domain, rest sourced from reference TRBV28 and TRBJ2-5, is DVKVTQSSRYLVKRTGEKVFLECVQDMDHENMFWYRQDPGLGLRLIYFSYDVKMKEKGDIPEGYSVSREKKERFSLILESASTNQTSMYLCASSLYQGSETQYFGPGTRLLVL.

CDR3 DNA sequence: TGTGCCAGCGGAATTCAAGCGGGCCTCTACGAGCAGTACTTC. Translated, it gives CASGIQAGLYEQYF. The J gene is TRBJ2-7, the V gene TRBV28; possibly TRBD2 for D (6 bases). Germline V lookup: CDR1 MDHEN, CDR2 SYDVKM. This CDR3 is 14 amino acids long. Trimming pared 8 bases from V and 3 bases from J, leaving 17 bases between.

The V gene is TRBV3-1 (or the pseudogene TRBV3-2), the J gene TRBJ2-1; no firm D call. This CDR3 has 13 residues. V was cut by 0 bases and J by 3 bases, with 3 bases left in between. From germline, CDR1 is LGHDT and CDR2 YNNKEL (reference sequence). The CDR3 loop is CASSQDVYNEQFF. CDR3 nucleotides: TGTGCCAGCAGCCAAGATGTCTACAATGAGCAGTTCTTC.

The CDR3, as DNA: TGTGCCAGCAGCTTAGATACTGGGGGAGAGAAAGACGGGGAGCTGTTTTTT. Protein: CASSLDTGGEKDGELFF. The chain employs TRBV11-3 and TRBJ2-2; D possibly uses TRBD1 or TRBD2 (5 bases each). Germline CDR1 reads SGHNT; CDR2 reads YENEEA. The V and J ends lost 0 bases and 7 bases respectively, with 18 bases between them. This CDR3 region has 17 residues.

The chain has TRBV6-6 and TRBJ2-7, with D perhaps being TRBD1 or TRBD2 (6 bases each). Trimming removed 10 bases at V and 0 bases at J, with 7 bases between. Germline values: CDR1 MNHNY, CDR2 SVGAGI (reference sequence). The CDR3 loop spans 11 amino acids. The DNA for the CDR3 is TGTGCCACGGGGGCCTCCTACGAGCAGTACTTC. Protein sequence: CATGASYEQYF.

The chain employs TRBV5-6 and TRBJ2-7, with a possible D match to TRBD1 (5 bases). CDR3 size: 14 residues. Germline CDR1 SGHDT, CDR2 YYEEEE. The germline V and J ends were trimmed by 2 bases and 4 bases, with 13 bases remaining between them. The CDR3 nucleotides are TGTGCCAGCAGCTTTCGACAGCTCTTGTACGAGCAGTACTTC. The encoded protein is CASSFRQLLYEQYF.

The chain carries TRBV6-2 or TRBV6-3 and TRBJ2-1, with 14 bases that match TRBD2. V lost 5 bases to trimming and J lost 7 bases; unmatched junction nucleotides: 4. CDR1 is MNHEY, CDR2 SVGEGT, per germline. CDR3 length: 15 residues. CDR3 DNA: TGTGCCAGCAGTCGACTAGCGGGAGGGCCTAATGAGCAGTTCTTC. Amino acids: CASSRLAGGPNEQFF.

The CDR3 DNA is TGTGCCAGTAGGCTATCGGACAGAGGGGCCGGGGAGCTGTTTTTT. Translating it yields CASRLSDRGAGELFF. The genes are TRBV19 and TRBJ2-2; D possibly corresponds to TRBD1 (6 bases). The germline V and J ends were trimmed by 6 bases and 6 bases, with 17 bases remaining between them. The CDR3 spans 15 residues. Germline CDR1 LNHDA, CDR2 SQIVND (reference sequence).

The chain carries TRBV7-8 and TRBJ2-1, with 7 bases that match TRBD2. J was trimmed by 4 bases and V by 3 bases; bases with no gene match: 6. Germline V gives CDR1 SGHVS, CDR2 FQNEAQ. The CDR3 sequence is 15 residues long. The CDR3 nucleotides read TGTGCCAGCAGCTTTGTGGCAGCGGGGTACAATGAGCAGTTCTTC. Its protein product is CASSFVAAGYNEQFF.

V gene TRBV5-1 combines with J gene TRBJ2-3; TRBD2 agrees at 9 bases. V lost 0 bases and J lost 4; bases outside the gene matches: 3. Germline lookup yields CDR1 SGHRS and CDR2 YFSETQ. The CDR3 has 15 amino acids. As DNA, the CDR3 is TGCGCCAGCAGCTTGGAATTAGCGGGAGCAGATACGCAGTATTTT. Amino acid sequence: CASSLELAGADTQYF.

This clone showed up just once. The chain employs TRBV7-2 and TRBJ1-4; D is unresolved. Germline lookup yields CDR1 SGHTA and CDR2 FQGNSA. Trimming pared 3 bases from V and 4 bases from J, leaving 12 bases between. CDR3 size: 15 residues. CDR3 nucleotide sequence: TGTGCCAGCAGCTTCTCGACAACTCTTAATGAAAAACTGTTTTTT. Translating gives CASSFSTTLNEKLFF.

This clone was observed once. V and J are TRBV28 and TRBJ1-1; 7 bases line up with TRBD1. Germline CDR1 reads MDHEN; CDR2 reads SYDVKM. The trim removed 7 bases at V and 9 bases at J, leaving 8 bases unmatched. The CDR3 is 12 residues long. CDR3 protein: CASNRQGLQAFF. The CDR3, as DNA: TGTGCCAGCAACAGACAGGGCCTACAAGCTTTCTTT.

CDR3 nucleotide sequence: TGCGCCAGCAGCCCCCGGACAGGGTCCGAGCAGTACTTC. Its protein product is CASSPRTGSEQYF. V gene TRBV4-3 combines with J gene TRBJ2-7; 8 nucleotides line up with TRBD1. This CDR3 is 13 amino acids long. V shed 4 bases and J 6 bases; nucleotides not matched to a gene: 5. From germline, CDR1 is LGHNA and CDR2 YSLEER.

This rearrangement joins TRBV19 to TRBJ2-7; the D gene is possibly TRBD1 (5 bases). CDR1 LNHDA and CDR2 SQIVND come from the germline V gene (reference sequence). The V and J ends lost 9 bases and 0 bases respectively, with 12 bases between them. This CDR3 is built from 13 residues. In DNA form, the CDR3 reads TGTGCCAGCTCTAGACAGTTCTCCTACGAGCAGTACTTC. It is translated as CASSRQFSYEQYF.

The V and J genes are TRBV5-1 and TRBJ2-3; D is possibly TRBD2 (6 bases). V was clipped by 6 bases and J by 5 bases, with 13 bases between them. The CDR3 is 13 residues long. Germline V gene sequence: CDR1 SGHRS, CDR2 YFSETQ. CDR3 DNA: TGCGCCAGCACCCCTACCGGGAGAGATACGCAGTATTTT. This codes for CASTPTGRDTQYF.

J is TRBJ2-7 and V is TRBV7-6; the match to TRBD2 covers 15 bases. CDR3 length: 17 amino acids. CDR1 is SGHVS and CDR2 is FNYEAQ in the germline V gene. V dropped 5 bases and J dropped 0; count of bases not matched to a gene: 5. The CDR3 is CASSPTGLAGGSYEQYF. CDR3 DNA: TGTGCCAGCAGCCCAACGGGACTAGCGGGGGGCTCCTACGAGCAGTACTTC. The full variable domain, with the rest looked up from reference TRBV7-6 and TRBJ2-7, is GAGVSQSPRYKVTKRGQDVALRCDPISGHVSLYWYRQALGQGPEFLTYFNYEAQQDKSGLPNDRFSAERPEGSISTLTIQRTEQRDSAMYRCASSPTGLAGGSYEQYFGPGTRLTVT.

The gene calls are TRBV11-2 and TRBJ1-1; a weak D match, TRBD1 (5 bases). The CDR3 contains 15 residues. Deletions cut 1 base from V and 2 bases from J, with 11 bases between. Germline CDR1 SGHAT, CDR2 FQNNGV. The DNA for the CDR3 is TGTGCCAGCAGCTTAGGATACGGGGCCAACACTGAAGCTTTCTTT. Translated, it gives CASSLGYGANTEAFF.

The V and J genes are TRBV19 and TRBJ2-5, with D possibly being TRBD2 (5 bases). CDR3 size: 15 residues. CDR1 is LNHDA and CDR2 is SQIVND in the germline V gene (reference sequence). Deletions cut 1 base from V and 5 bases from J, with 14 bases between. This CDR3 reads CASSIARLPRETQYF. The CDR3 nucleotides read TGTGCCAGTAGTATAGCCAGACTACCACGGGAGACCCAGTACTTC. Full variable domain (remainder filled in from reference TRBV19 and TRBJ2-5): DGGITQSPKYLFRKEGQNVTLSCEQNLNHDAMYWYRQDPGQGLRLIYYSQIVNDFQKGDIAEGYSVSREKKESFPLTVTSAQKNPTAFYLCASSIARLPRETQYFGPGTRLLVL.

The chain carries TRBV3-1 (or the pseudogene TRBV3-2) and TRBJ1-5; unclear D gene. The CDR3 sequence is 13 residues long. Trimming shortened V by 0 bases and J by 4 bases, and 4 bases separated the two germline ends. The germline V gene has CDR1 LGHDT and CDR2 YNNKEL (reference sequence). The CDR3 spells CASSQDPNQPQHF. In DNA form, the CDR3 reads TGTGCCAGCAGCCAAGATCCTAATCAGCCCCAGCATTTT.